This TCR beta chain was documented in a study of memory CD4+ T cells and cytomegalovirus serostatus (dated by TCRdb to the late 2010s). In terms of the full investigation: The roughly 33 healthy Belgian adults in the cohort included 9 who were CMV seropositive and approximately 25 who were CMV seronegative. To replicate a published TCR-based CMV serostatus classifier, the study sequenced CD4+ memory TCRbeta repertoires from a Belgian cohort whose cytomegalovirus serostatus was known.

Genomic DNA was extracted from sorted cells with the Quick-DNA Microprep Kit. TCRbeta DNA was amplified with the immunoSEQ hsTCRbeta kit following the manufacturer's protocol. TCRbeta libraries were sequenced on an Illumina MiSeq instrument. Under the source paper's analysis protocol: After out-of-frame sequences were removed, 2 million to 2.5 million distinct TCRbeta sequences remained, averaging about 67,000 per individual. Each individual was scored according to the count of 150 or so previously reported CMV-associated TCRbeta sequences and the total productive distinct TCRbeta count. A beta-binomial model was reimplemented in Python, and random forests from scikit-learn, run with default parameters, were trained on data from the US cohort. Classifier performance on the Belgian cohort was reported as the median AUC with percentile confidence intervals calculated over 10,000 bootstrap iterations. What TCRdb holds here is the immuneACCESS table cut down to in-frame rearrangements. Part of the clones is not present; checked against another copy, under half of the missing clones reflect an unresolved V gene, and the others are unexplained. That table gives V, J and clone size, and the DNA gave D and trimming. A total of 50,000 to 75,000 clones appear in this sample, 82% of them only once. 0.85% to 0.95% of the sample is taken by the ten largest.

Single viable CD3+CD4+CD8-CD45RO+ cells were sorted as memory CD4+ T cells on a FACSAria II. CMV serostatus was determined with a Roche Elecsys assay detecting serum IgG against CMV pp150, pp28, p38 and p52. After thawing, total CD4+ T cells were enriched by positive selection with CD4 magnetic microbeads. Samples originated from another study that specifically interrogated the CD4+ T cell memory repertoire. Following standard operating procedures, peripheral blood mononuclear cells were isolated and cryopreserved, while serum was kept at -80 degrees C. CD3-PerCP (BW264/56), CD4-APC (RPA-T4), CD45RO-PE (UCHT1) and CD8-Pacific Orange (3B5) antibodies were used for staining, and non-viable cells were excluded with Sytox blue. About this clone itself: Its antigen is currently not known. The germline gene is not matched at one end of the junction; a read error may be the cause.

What the work shows at the level of the full study, not this receptor alone: The results were interpreted as suggesting that the CMV-associated TCR signature is largely present in the CD4+ memory repertoire. For predicting CMV serostatus, the median bootstrapped AUC was 0.95 using the original framework and roughly 0.91 using a US-trained random forest. Of roughly 170 previously reported CMV-associated TCRbeta sequences, over 65 appeared in the CD4+ memory repertoires, each in one to five individuals. Unlike the original study, which covered naive and memory CD4+ and CD8+ populations, the Belgian study sequenced only CD4+CD45RO+ memory cells. On the Belgian cohort, the classifier built on the original framework reached a median bootstrapped AUC of 0.95, with a 95% CI of 0.76-1.00.

Source material: memory CD4+ T cells from blood. The TCR sequence derives from an adult in good health and CMV-seronegative.

The nucleotide sequence is given as TGTGCCGGCAGTGGACGAAATGGACAGGGGGCTTATGGCTACACCTTC. Its product reads: CAGSGRNGQGAYGYTF. The chain links TRBV6-1 with TRBJ1-2; TRBD1 fits 11 bases in the junction. The CDR3, from cysteine to phenylalanine, totals 16 residues. The DNA shown is the 48-base CDR3, in frame from base 1. CDR1 and CDR2, per the germline V gene, are MNHNS and SASEGT.